These 23 T cell receptor beta chains were sequenced from one sample in a study of T-cell reconstitution after alpha-beta-depleted transplantation in children. TCRbeta library preparation incorporated unique molecular identifiers. TCRdb independently ran MiXCR on the PCR reads; one entry per CDR3 protein. The sample includes approximately 980,000 distinct CDR3 sequences, under 30% of them seen just once. Material: PBMCs, mostly from graft donor cells, obtained 360 days after TCRalphabeta/CD19-depleted stem cell transplant. The receptor set was obtained from a boy less than two years old who had a stem cell transplant for SCID, so the T cells may come from the graft donor.

V is TRBV6-5 and J is TRBJ1-1; D gene unclear. This CDR3 contains 16 residues. V lost 0 bases, J lost 0 bases, and 11 bases lay in between. Germline V gene lookup returns CDR1 MNHEY and CDR2 SVGAGI. This CDR3 is CASSYSRLYVNTEAFF. CDR3 DNA: TGTGCCAGCAGTTACTCGCGGTTATACGTGAACACTGAAGCTTTCTTT.

This chain links TRBV15 with TRBJ1-2, with a weak D call TRBD1 (6 bases). V was pared by 3 bases and J by 8 bases, with 19 bases between. CDR1 and CDR2 from the germline V gene are LNHNV and YYDKDF (reference sequence). The CDR3 extends over 15 amino acids. The CDR3 here is CATSREVGGPGGYTF. For the CDR3, the DNA is TGTGCCACCAGCAGGGAGGTCGGGGGCCCGGGAGGCTACACCTTC.

This clonotype was counted at least ten times. The V and J genes are TRBV24-1 and TRBJ1-1, with 7 bases lining up with TRBD1. The CDR3 consists of 12 residues. Germline CDR1 and CDR2: KGHDR and SFDVKD. The V segment lost 4 bases and the J segment 9 bases; nucleotides outside the gene matches: 4. As DNA, the CDR3 is TGTGCCACCAGTGAGCGACAGGGAAAAGCTTTCTTT. As protein: CATSERQGKAFF.

V gene TRBV21-1 combines with J gene TRBJ2-7. TRBV21-1 is described as a pseudogene. The CDR3 totals 17 residues. The DNA of the CDR3 is TGTGCCAGCAGCAAAGGTTCGGGTGACTCAACTCGCCACGAGCAGTACTTC. Residues: CASSKGSGDSTRHEQYF.

The chain uses TRBV4-1 and TRBJ2-7; D ambiguous. V was trimmed by 1 base and J by 2 bases, leaving 15 bases between them. This CDR3 has 16 amino acids. The germline gives CDR1 MGHRA, CDR2 YSYEKL. CDR3 residues: CASSQVFPGTAYEQYF. CDR3 coding DNA: TGCGCCAGCAGCCAAGTCTTCCCAGGTACAGCCTACGAGCAGTACTTC.

The chain employs TRBV2 and TRBJ2-7; no definite D call. The CDR3 runs to 14 residues. Germline lookup yields CDR1 SNHLY and CDR2 FYNNEI. V was shortened by 6 bases and J by 6 bases, with 18 bases between the two germline ends. The CDR3: CASRKDPAVREQYF. In DNA, the CDR3 is TGTGCCAGCAGGAAGGACCCGGCGGTTCGCGAGCAGTACTTC.

The chain links TRBV29-1 to TRBJ1-1; D unclear. Germline V gives CDR1 SQVTM, CDR2 ANQGSEA. The CDR3 is made up of 12 amino acids. Trimming shortened V by 0 bases and J by 5 bases, and 7 bases separated the two germline ends. CDR3 DNA: TGCAGCGTTGAAGATGGGCTGACTGAAGCTTTCTTT. Residues: CSVEDGLTEAFF.

V gene TRBV12-3 or TRBV12-4 combines with J gene TRBJ2-7; TRBD2 matches at 8 bases. The V segment lost 6 bases and the J segment 5 bases; nucleotides outside the gene matches: 9. This CDR3 region has 14 residues. CDR3 loop: CASRIGGGRNEQYF. The CDR3 coding sequence is TGTGCCAGCAGAATTGGCGGGGGGCGGAACGAGCAGTACTTC.

There are a few counts of this clonotype. The chain has TRBV20-1 and TRBJ1-5, with D hard to call. Deletions cut 0 bases from V and 11 bases from J, with 8 bases between. Looked up from germline, CDR1 is DFQATT and CDR2 is SNEGSKA (reference sequence). This CDR3 is 11 amino acids long. The CDR3 nucleotides read TGCAGTGCTAGAGATCCCAAAGCCCAGCATTTT. Its translation: CSARDPKAQHF.

In this sample, this clonotype turned up a few times. V gene TRBV5-1 combines with J gene TRBJ2-5; a weak D match, TRBD1 (6 bases). CDR1 and CDR2 (germline): SGHRS, YFSETQ. The CDR3 spans 15 residues. Trimming removed 2 bases at V and 5 bases at J, with 16 bases between. The CDR3 DNA follows: TGCGCCAGCAGCTTTACAGGGTCCCCCGGGGAGACCCAGTACTTC. It encodes CASSFTGSPGETQYF.

V is TRBV7-9 and J is TRBJ2-3; 10 bases agree with TRBD2. Germline V gene lookup returns CDR1 SEHNR and CDR2 FQNEAQ (reference sequence). V lost 5 bases and J lost 3; bases outside the gene matches: 8. The CDR3 sequence is 16 residues long. The CDR3 DNA reads as TGTGCCAGCAGCCGGAGGTTACTAGCGGGGACAGATACGCAGTATTTT. Translated, it gives CASSRRLLAGTDTQYF.

This clonotype was seen a few times. The chain has TRBV28 and TRBJ2-7; D might be TRBD1 (5 bases). This CDR3 is built from 12 residues. Looked up from germline, CDR1 is MDHEN and CDR2 is SYDVKM. The V end was cut by 6 bases, the J end by 7 bases, with 13 bases between. Written as DNA, the CDR3 is TGTGCCAGCAGCGTCAGGGCCTGGGAGCAGTACTTC. Encoded protein: CASSVRAWEQYF.

The V and J genes are TRBV5-1 and TRBJ2-2; 9 bases map to TRBD1. The J segment lost 4 bases and the V segment lost 2 bases, leaving 9 bases of the junction unmatched. Germline CDR1 is SGHRS and CDR2 is YFSETQ. The CDR3 is 17 residues long. CDR3 loop: CASSLAQGADRTGELFF. As DNA, the CDR3 is TGCGCCAGCAGCTTAGCACAGGGGGCCGACCGCACCGGGGAGCTGTTTTTT.

The J gene is TRBJ2-7, the V gene TRBV20-1; D possibly corresponds to TRBD1 (6 bases). CDR3 length equals 15 residues. Germline CDR1 DFQATT, CDR2 SNEGSKA (reference sequence). The V gene lost 1 base and the J gene lost 6 bases, with 19 bases spanning the gap. The DNA for the CDR3 is TGCAGTGCTAGAGGCGGAGCAGGGGACGGACGCGAGCAGTACTTC. As protein: CSARGGAGDGREQYF.

The rearrangement uses TRBV12-3 or TRBV12-4 and TRBJ2-7; D not certain. The CDR3 is made up of 11 amino acids. Trimming removed 6 bases at V and 6 bases at J, with 9 bases between. The CDR3 region has the DNA TGTGCCAGCAGCCTTTCTGCCGAGCAGTACTTC. It is translated as CASSLSAEQYF.

V gene TRBV20-1 combines with J gene TRBJ2-1, with TRBD1 matching over 8 bases. The CDR3 runs to 12 residues. V shed 5 bases and J 9 bases; nucleotides not matched to a gene: 6. CDR1 is DFQATT, CDR2 SNEGSKA, per germline (reference sequence). The CDR3 region has the DNA TGCAGTGCTCCAGACAGGGGAAGTGAGCAGTTCTTC. Protein: CSAPDRGSEQFF.

The J gene is TRBJ2-3, the V gene TRBV6-4; D unclear. Trimming stripped 5 bases from V and 0 bases from J, with 12 bases between. This CDR3 has 15 residues. Germline CDR1 is MRHNA and CDR2 is SNTAGT. CDR3 in amino acids: CASSMGKSSTDTQYF. The DNA for the CDR3 is TGTGCCAGCAGTATGGGGAAATCTAGCACAGATACGCAGTATTTT.

The chain combines TRBV5-8 with TRBJ1-5, with 7 bases fitting TRBD1. This CDR3 has 14 amino acids. The junction had 7 bases not matched to a gene; V was cut back by 4 bases and J by 6 bases. The germline V gene has CDR1 SGHTS and CDR2 YDEGEE. CDR3 coding DNA: TGTGCCAGCAGCCGAGACAGGGAGGGTCAGCCCCAGCATTTT. Translated: CASSRDREGQPQHF.

A few counts support this clonotype. The J gene is TRBJ1-4, the V gene TRBV3-1; no clear D gene. The germline gives CDR1 LGHDT, CDR2 YNNKEL (reference sequence). CDR3 size: 16 residues. V lost 3 bases to trimming and J lost 0 bases, with 11 bases between them. The CDR3 bases are TGTGCCAGCAGCCATCCTTCCGGGACAACTAATGAAAAACTGTTTTTT. Residues: CASSHPSGTTNEKLFF.

The chain joins TRBV4-1 to TRBJ1-1; 8 bases align to TRBD1. The CDR3 contains 15 residues. The V gene's germline CDR1 is MGHRA and CDR2 YSYEKL. V shed 2 bases and J 5 bases; nucleotides not matched to a gene: 7. CDR3 bases: TGCGCCAGCAGCCAATGGACAGGGCGAGGGACTGAAGCTTTCTTT. Protein sequence: CASSQWTGRGTEAFF.

This chain connects TRBV20-1 to TRBJ2-7; weak D call: TRBD1 (6 bases). V gave up 3 bases and J gave up 9 bases, with 15 bases separating them. This CDR3 region has 12 residues. Per germline, CDR1 DFQATT and CDR2 SNEGSKA (reference sequence). CDR3 DNA: TGCAGTGCTAGTGCCTTGGGGGCTCGGCAGTACTTC. Translating gives CSASALGARQYF.

The V and J genes are TRBV20-1 and TRBJ2-7; TRBD2 might be the D (5 bases). CDR1 is DFQATT and CDR2 is SNEGSKA in the germline V gene (reference sequence). The V gene lost 2 bases and the J gene lost 2 bases, with 13 bases spanning the gap. The length of the CDR3 is 14 residues. The CDR3 region is CSARPWQEAYEQYF. The CDR3 nucleotides are TGCAGTGCTAGACCATGGCAGGAGGCCTACGAGCAGTACTTC.

This clonotype turned up a few times. The chain uses TRBV20-1 and TRBJ2-7, with D perhaps TRBD2 (7 bases). The CDR3 spans 13 residues. CDR1 and CDR2 (germline): DFQATT, SNEGSKA (reference sequence). With 3 bases removed from V and 3 bases from J, the gap between germline ends came to 12 bases. The CDR3: CSASGGGVYEQYF. The CDR3 DNA reads as TGCAGTGCTAGTGGGGGGGGCGTCTACGAGCAGTACTTC.